The rows below give T cell receptor beta chains drawn from one sample of a study of blood T cell repertoires in COVID-19. Some clones are missing from TCRdb's copy, which holds only in-frame ones; the method was immunoSEQ multiplex PCR. The top ten hold around 9.4% of the sample, which has 45,000 to 65,000 clones, roughly 91% seen once. Sequenced: peripheral blood. The receptor set was obtained from a human donor in a cohort sampled during active COVID-19. Each CDR3 is given with its conserved first and last residue. The D gene is left open where the match is weak.

CDR3aa: CASSLGVLSPQYNEQFF; d_gene: .; j_gene: TRBJ2-1; v_gene: TRBV28
CDR3aa: CASSSRTPNTEAFF; d_gene: .; j_gene: TRBJ1-1; v_gene: TRBV7-2
CDR3aa: CASSSGHHKPYEQYF; d_gene: .; j_gene: TRBJ2-7; v_gene: TRBV5-1
CDR3aa: CASSSTGTGGEKLFF; d_gene: TRBD1; j_gene: TRBJ1-4; v_gene: TRBV6-5
CDR3aa: CASSLSITVNQPQHF; d_gene: .; j_gene: TRBJ1-5; v_gene: TRBV27
CDR3aa: CASSYSQGVGETQYF; d_gene: TRBD1; j_gene: .; v_gene: TRBV6-2/TRBV6-3
CDR3aa: CASSQPGQGSYEQYF; d_gene: TRBD1; j_gene: TRBJ2-7; v_gene: TRBV18
CDR3aa: CASSFRLAGSTYEQYF; d_gene: TRBD2; j_gene: TRBJ2-7; v_gene: TRBV28
CDR3aa: CASSQDPRTNTEAFF; d_gene: .; j_gene: TRBJ1-1; v_gene: TRBV4-3
CDR3aa: CASSSLGTGGHEQYF; d_gene: TRBD1; j_gene: TRBJ2-7; v_gene: TRBV7-8
CDR3aa: CASRMGQIKNQPQHF; d_gene: TRBD1; j_gene: TRBJ1-5; v_gene: TRBV28
CDR3aa: CATLNPGGRPEAFF; d_gene: .; j_gene: TRBJ1-1; v_gene: TRBV7-2
CDR3aa: CASSLTGNSGANVLTF; d_gene: .; j_gene: TRBJ2-6; v_gene: TRBV4-1
CDR3aa: CASSLAREQNTQYF; d_gene: .; j_gene: TRBJ2-3; v_gene: TRBV7-2
CDR3aa: CAWGRLAGIETQYF; d_gene: TRBD2; j_gene: TRBJ2-5; v_gene: TRBV30
CDR3aa: CASSFPFGGGRVNEQFF; d_gene: TRBD2; j_gene: TRBJ2-1; v_gene: TRBV27
CDR3aa: CASSPRDLREKLFF; d_gene: .; j_gene: TRBJ1-4; v_gene: TRBV19
CDR3aa: CASSGRVGVGNTEAFF; d_gene: .; j_gene: TRBJ1-1; v_gene: TRBV9
CDR3aa: CASSLLGGSTDTQYF; d_gene: .; j_gene: TRBJ2-3; v_gene: TRBV6-2/TRBV6-3